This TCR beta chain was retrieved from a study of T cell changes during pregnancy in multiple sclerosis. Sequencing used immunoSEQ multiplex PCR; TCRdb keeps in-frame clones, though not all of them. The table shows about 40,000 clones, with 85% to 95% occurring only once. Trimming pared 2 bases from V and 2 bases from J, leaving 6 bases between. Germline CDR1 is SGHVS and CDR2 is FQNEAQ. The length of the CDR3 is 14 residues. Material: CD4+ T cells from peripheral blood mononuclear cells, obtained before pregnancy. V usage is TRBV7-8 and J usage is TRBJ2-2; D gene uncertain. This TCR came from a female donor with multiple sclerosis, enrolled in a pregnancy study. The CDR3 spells CASSLLTNTGELFF. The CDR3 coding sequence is TGTGCCAGCAGCTTACTTACAAACACCGGGGAGCTGTTTTTT.